This TCR beta chain appears in the sequencing data of a study of control samples from healthy donors and cancer patients. Profiled with immunoSEQ multiplex PCR; TCRdb holds only in-frame clones, not every one. The sample carries more than 150,000 clones, roughly 93% recorded once. Trimming cost V 1 base and J 0 bases, with 14 bases left between them. The CDR3 totals 17 residues. Germline CDR1 SGHNT, CDR2 YYREEE (reference sequence). The clonotype originates from a man in his forties or fifties in good health. Material: blood. The rearrangement uses TRBV5-4 and TRBJ2-4, with D perhaps TRBD1 (5 bases). The CDR3 loop reads CASSLRLGALAKNIQYF. CDR3 sequence (DNA): TGTGCCAGCAGCTTGCGCTTAGGGGCCCTAGCCAAAAACATTCAGTACTTC.